A selection of T cell receptor beta chains follows, all from one sample in a study of T cells after yellow fever vaccination. Each CDR3 protein is one row after TCRdb ran MiXCR on the 5' RACE reads. This sample has approximately 510,000 distinct CDR3 sequences, with around a fifth found just once. Sequences were derived from PBMCs, sampled roughly 20 days after the first yellow fever vaccination. Source of these receptors: a man younger than 30 who received the YFV17D yellow fever vaccine. CDR3s include the opening cysteine and the closing phenylalanine or tryptophan. The D gene is left open where the match is weak. Some rows have no size entry. The others give once, few or many, or a class for an expanded clone.

J: TRBJ2-1
V: TRBV6-4
size: -
D: TRBD2
CDR3: CASSVLAGSRDEQFF
DNA: TGTGCCAGCAGTGTGCTAGCGGGGAGTCGGGATGAGCAGTTCTTC

J: TRBJ2-7
V: TRBV7-2
size: -
D: -
CDR3: CASSYTSAAGFYEQYF
DNA: TGTGCCAGCAGCTACACGTCCGCTGCGGGGTTCTACGAGCAGTACTTC

J: TRBJ2-3
V: TRBV5-1
size: few
D: -
CDR3: CASSLIGFKQDTQYF
DNA: TGCGCCAGCAGCTTAATCGGGTTTAAGCAAGATACGCAGTATTTT

J: TRBJ2-1
V: TRBV20-1
size: many
D: TRBD2
CDR3: CSARPLAVSYNEQFF
DNA: TGCAGTGCTAGGCCCCTAGCGGTCTCCTACAATGAGCAGTTCTTC

J: TRBJ1-1
V: TRBV6-1
size: few
D: TRBD1
CDR3: CASRARPGQGEAFF
DNA: TGTGCCAGCAGAGCTAGACCGGGACAGGGAGAAGCTTTCTTT

J: TRBJ2-7
V: TRBV5-1
size: few
D: -
CDR3: CASSLQGVTYEQYF
DNA: TGCGCCAGCAGCTTGCAAGGGGTTACCTACGAGCAGTACTTC

J: TRBJ2-3
V: TRBV5-6
size: -
D: TRBD1
CDR3: CASTVDRVSTDTQYF
DNA: TGTGCCAGCACCGTAGACAGGGTTAGCACAGATACGCAGTATTTT

J: TRBJ2-5
V: TRBV5-6
size: -
D: -
CDR3: CASSLGSWETQYF
DNA: TGTGCCAGCAGCTTGGGATCTTGGGAGACCCAGTACTTC

J: TRBJ2-4
V: TRBV6-2/TRBV6-3
size: -
D: -
CDR3: CASSYGGDSILLAKNIQYF
DNA: TGTGCCAGCAGTTACGGAGGGGACAGCATACTACTAGCCAAAAACATTCAGTACTTC

J: TRBJ1-4
V: TRBV27
size: few
D: -
CDR3: CASSIQLGEKLFF
DNA: TGTGCCAGCAGCATCCAATTGGGGGAAAAACTGTTTTTT

J: TRBJ1-1
V: TRBV19
size: few
D: -
CDR3: CASSSDIWSEAFF
DNA: TGTGCCAGTAGTTCGGACATCTGGAGTGAAGCTTTCTTT

J: TRBJ2-2
V: TRBV7-2
size: -
D: -
CDR3: CASSLYAGWAGELFF
DNA: TGTGCCAGCAGCTTATACGCAGGGTGGGCCGGGGAGCTGTTTTTT

J: TRBJ2-1
V: TRBV7-2
size: -
D: -
CDR3: CASSQRADTYNEQFF
DNA: TGTGCCAGCAGCCAACGGGCGGACACCTACAATGAGCAGTTCTTC

J: TRBJ1-6
V: TRBV3-1
size: -
D: TRBD1
CDR3: CASSQDPQGAGSPLHF
DNA: TGTGCCAGCAGCCAAGACCCCCAGGGGGCGGGTTCACCCCTCCACTTT

J: TRBJ2-1
V: TRBV4-1
size: few
D: -
CDR3: CASSQGVSSYNEQFF
DNA: TGCGCCAGCAGCCAAGGGGTGAGCTCCTACAATGAGCAGTTCTTC

J: TRBJ2-7
V: TRBV7-2
size: -
D: -
CDR3: CASRGGTSRREQYF
DNA: TGTGCCAGCAGAGGGGGGACATCTCGGAGGGAGCAGTACTTC

J: TRBJ2-3
V: TRBV2
size: -
D: -
CDR3: CASRATGLKADTQYF
DNA: TGTGCCAGCAGGGCGACAGGTCTGAAAGCGGATACGCAGTATTTT

J: TRBJ2-3
V: TRBV12-3/TRBV12-4
size: few
D: -
CDR3: CASSPRGLGTQYF
DNA: TGTGCCAGCAGTCCCAGGGGCCTTGGTACGCAGTATTTT

J: TRBJ1-4
V: TRBV6-1
size: -
D: -
CDR3: CASRRTGATNEKLFF
DNA: TGTGCCAGCAGAAGAACAGGTGCAACTAATGAAAAACTGTTTTTT

J: TRBJ2-6
V: TRBV5-1
size: -
D: -
CDR3: CASSLVGGTSSGANVLTF
DNA: TGCGCCAGCAGCTTGGTTGGGGGCACCTCCTCTGGGGCCAACGTCCTGACTTTC

J: TRBJ2-1
V: TRBV4-2
size: -
D: -
CDR3: CASSQESTGASNEQFF
DNA: TGTGCCAGCAGCCAAGAATCTACAGGTGCTAGCAACGAGCAGTTCTTC

J: TRBJ1-6
V: TRBV5-6
size: -
D: -
CDR3: CASSLGQYSPLHF
DNA: TGTGCCAGCAGCTTGGGACAGTATTCACCCCTCCACTTT

J: TRBJ2-7
V: TRBV6-2/TRBV6-3
size: few
D: -
CDR3: CASSYSRDPYEQYF
DNA: TGTGCCAGCAGTTACTCCCGGGACCCCTACGAGCAGTACTTC

J: TRBJ2-2
V: TRBV2
size: -
D: TRBD2
CDR3: CASSAAGEAGELFF
DNA: TGTGCCAGCAGTGCAGCGGGGGAAGCCGGGGAGCTGTTTTTT

J: TRBJ1-5
V: TRBV7-2
size: few
D: -
CDR3: CASSLAGIINQPQHF
DNA: TGTGCCAGCAGCTTAGCGGGGATTATCAATCAGCCCCAGCATTTT

J: TRBJ2-5
V: TRBV7-2
size: few
D: -
CDR3: CASSLQGFQETQYF
DNA: TGTGCCAGCAGCTTACAGGGCTTCCAAGAGACCCAGTACTTC

J: TRBJ1-5
V: TRBV12-3/TRBV12-4
size: few
D: -
CDR3: CASTFYLWGQDQPQHF
DNA: TGTGCCAGCACTTTCTATCTTTGGGGGCAGGACCAGCCCCAGCATTTT

J: TRBJ2-1
V: TRBV18
size: few
D: TRBD2
CDR3: CASSPTSGGSSYNEQFF
DNA: TGTGCCAGCTCACCAACTAGCGGGGGGAGCTCCTACAATGAGCAGTTCTTC

J: TRBJ1-1
V: TRBV7-9
size: few
D: -
CDR3: CASSFLGAQTEAFF
DNA: TGTGCCAGCAGCTTTCTGGGGGCGCAGACTGAAGCTTTCTTT

J: TRBJ1-6
V: TRBV7-9
size: -
D: -
CDR3: CASSLGSGGPGSPLHF
DNA: TGTGCCAGCAGCTTAGGTAGTGGAGGGCCGGGTTCACCCCTCCACTTT

J: TRBJ1-5
V: TRBV4-1
size: few
D: -
CDR3: CASSRLTGGQPQHF
DNA: TGCGCCAGCAGCCGTCTAACGGGTGGTCAGCCCCAGCATTTT

J: TRBJ1-6
V: TRBV5-6
size: -
D: -
CDR3: CASSSANPYNSPLHF
DNA: TGTGCCAGCAGTTCCGCCAATCCATATAATTCACCCCTCCACTTT

J: TRBJ1-2
V: TRBV6-5
size: -
D: -
CDR3: CASSYGENYGYTF
DNA: TGTGCCAGCAGTTACGGAGAGAACTATGGCTACACCTTC

J: TRBJ1-1
V: TRBV5-1
size: -
D: TRBD1
CDR3: CASSFRQGVNTEAFF
DNA: TGCGCCAGCAGCTTCCGACAGGGGGTGAACACTGAAGCTTTCTTT

J: TRBJ1-1
V: TRBV5-6
size: few
D: -
CDR3: CASSFDSEAFF
DNA: TGTGCCAGCAGCTTTGACAGTGAAGCTTTCTTT

J: TRBJ1-1
V: TRBV28
size: many
D: -
CDR3: CASSDSMNTEAFF
DNA: TGTGCCAGCAGTGACAGCATGAACACTGAAGCTTTCTTT

J: TRBJ1-2
V: TRBV28
size: -
D: -
CDR3: CASSLAGAKGYTF
DNA: TGTGCCAGCAGTTTAGCAGGGGCGAAGGGCTACACCTTC

J: TRBJ2-1
V: TRBV24-1
size: -
D: TRBD1
CDR3: CATSDLTGGDNEQFF
DNA: TGTGCCACCAGCGACCTGACAGGGGGTGACAATGAGCAGTTCTTC

J: TRBJ2-5
V: TRBV5-1
size: -
D: -
CDR3: CASTFGGSFQETQYF
DNA: TGCGCCAGCACCTTCGGCGGATCCTTCCAAGAGACCCAGTACTTC

J: TRBJ2-7
V: TRBV5-1
size: -
D: -
CDR3: CASSFDLGGYEQYF
DNA: TGCGCCAGCAGCTTCGACTTAGGAGGATACGAGCAGTACTTC

J: TRBJ2-3
V: TRBV5-1
size: few
D: -
CDR3: CASSSLWGGTDTQYF
DNA: TGCGCCAGCAGCTCTCTCTGGGGCGGCACAGATACGCAGTATTTT

J: TRBJ2-3
V: TRBV15
size: -
D: TRBD2
CDR3: CATTRRGGGLLFCTDTQYF
DNA: TGTGCCACCACGCGGCGAGGCGGGGGGTTACTCTTTTGCACAGATACGCAGTATTTT

J: TRBJ2-1
V: TRBV24-1
size: -
D: -
CDR3: CATSDVKQDYNEQFF
DNA: TGTGCCACCAGTGATGTAAAACAGGACTACAATGAGCAGTTCTTC

J: TRBJ1-1
V: TRBV29-1
size: many
D: -
CDR3: CSVEDYRSAEAFF
DNA: TGCAGCGTTGAAGACTACAGGAGCGCTGAAGCTTTCTTT

J: TRBJ2-2
V: TRBV12-3/TRBV12-4
size: -
D: -
CDR3: CASSFEENTGELFF
DNA: TGTGCCAGCAGTTTTGAGGAGAACACCGGGGAGCTGTTTTTT

J: TRBJ1-1
V: TRBV5-4
size: few
D: -
CDR3: CASSLGGGQLAFF
DNA: TGTGCCAGCAGCTTGGGGGGGGGGCAACTAGCTTTCTTT

J: TRBJ1-2
V: TRBV4-3
size: -
D: TRBD1
CDR3: CASSQEGARGNYGYTF
DNA: TGCGCCAGCAGCCAAGAGGGGGCCAGGGGGAACTATGGCTACACCTTC

J: TRBJ2-1
V: TRBV7-8
size: -
D: TRBD2
CDR3: CASKEAGGASYNEQFF
DNA: TGTGCCAGCAAAGAGGCCGGGGGGGCTTCCTACAATGAGCAGTTCTTC

J: TRBJ2-7
V: TRBV7-8
size: -
D: -
CDR3: CASSAGRVYEQYF
DNA: TGTGCCAGCAGCGCAGGGCGAGTTTACGAGCAGTACTTC

J: TRBJ2-2
V: TRBV13
size: -
D: -
CDR3: CASAYTGELFF
DNA: TGTGCCAGCGCCTACACCGGGGAGCTGTTTTTT

J: TRBJ1-3
V: TRBV3-1
size: -
D: -
CDR3: CASSQVPGRNTIYF
DNA: TGTGCCAGCAGCCAAGTACCAGGGAGGAACACCATATATTTT

J: TRBJ1-3
V: TRBV4-3
size: few
D: TRBD1
CDR3: CASSQQGGYGNTIYF
DNA: TGCGCCAGCAGCCAGCAAGGGGGCTACGGAAACACCATATATTTT

J: TRBJ2-2
V: TRBV5-4
size: -
D: TRBD1
CDR3: CASSRDRGNRELFF
DNA: TGTGCCAGCAGCCGGGACAGGGGTAACCGGGAGCTGTTTTTT

J: TRBJ1-4
V: TRBV11-1
size: -
D: -
CDR3: CASSFRRLPLATNEKLFF
DNA: TGTGCCAGCAGCTTCCGCCGGCTCCCCCTTGCAACTAATGAAAAACTGTTTTTT

J: TRBJ2-7
V: TRBV29-1
size: -
D: -
CDR3: CSGSRDGSYEQYF
DNA: TGCAGCGGGAGCCGGGACGGATCCTACGAGCAGTACTTC

J: TRBJ2-1
V: TRBV4-1
size: few
D: -
CDR3: CASSQGGGGGLEQFF
DNA: TGCGCCAGCAGCCAAGGCGGGGGTGGGGGGCTCGAGCAGTTCTTC

J: TRBJ1-6
V: TRBV21-1
size: -
D: -
CDR3: CASSKVARVSYNSPLHF
DNA: TGTGCCAGCAGCAAAGTCGCGAGGGTGTCCTATAATTCACCCCTCCACTTT

J: TRBJ1-5
V: TRBV20-1
size: -
D: -
CDR3: CSARKGRASNQPQHF
DNA: TGCAGTGCTAGGAAGGGTAGGGCTAGCAATCAGCCCCAGCATTTT